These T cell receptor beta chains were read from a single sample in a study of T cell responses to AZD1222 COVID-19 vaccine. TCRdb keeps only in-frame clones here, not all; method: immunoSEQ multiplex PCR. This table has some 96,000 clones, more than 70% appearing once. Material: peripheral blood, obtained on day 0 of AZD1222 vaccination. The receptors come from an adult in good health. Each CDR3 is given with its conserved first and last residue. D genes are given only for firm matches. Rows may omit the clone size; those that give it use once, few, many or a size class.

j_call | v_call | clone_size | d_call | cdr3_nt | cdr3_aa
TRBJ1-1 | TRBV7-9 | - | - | TGTGCCAGCAGTCCCTGGGGGGGCGAGAACACTGAAGCTTTCTTT | CASSPWGGENTEAFF
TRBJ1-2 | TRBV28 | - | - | TGTGCCAGCACGGGGAACTATGGCTACACCTTC | CASTGNYGYTF
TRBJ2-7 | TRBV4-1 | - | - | TGCGCCAGCAGCCAAGTTGGATCAGGGTCCCACGAGCAGTACTTC | CASSQVGSGSHEQYF
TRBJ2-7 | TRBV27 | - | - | TGTGCCAGCAGTCCGGGGACCTTCTACGAGCAGTACTTC | CASSPGTFYEQYF
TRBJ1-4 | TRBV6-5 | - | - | TGTGCCAGTAGTAGCCACCGCGGGCTGTTTTTT | CASSSHRGLFF
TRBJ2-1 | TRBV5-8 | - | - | TGTGCCAGCAGCTTGAATCGTCTAGCCGGCGGCAATGAGCAGTTCTTC | CASSLNRLAGGNEQFF
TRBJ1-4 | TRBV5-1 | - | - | TGCGCCAGCAGCTTGGCTGGCTCGGGAGCAACTAATGAAAAACTGTTTTTT | CASSLAGSGATNEKLFF
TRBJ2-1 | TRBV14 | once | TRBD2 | TGTGCCAGCAGCCAAGATTTCGGGAGGATCTACAATGAGCAGTTCTTC | CASSQDFGRIYNEQFF
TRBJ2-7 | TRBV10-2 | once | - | TGCGCCAGCAGTGAGTCGGACTGGAGGGAGCAGTACTTC | CASSESDWREQYF
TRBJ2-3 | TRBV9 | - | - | TGTGCCAGCAGCGTAGGAGGGGCTCAGGGGACAGATACGCAGTATTTT | CASSVGGAQGTDTQYF
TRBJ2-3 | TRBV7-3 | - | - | TGTGCCAGCAGCTTCACCGGGACTCGCACAGATACGCAGTATTTT | CASSFTGTRTDTQYF
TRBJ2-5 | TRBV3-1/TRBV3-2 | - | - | TGTGCCAGCAGCCAAGTTGGGAAAGAGACCCAGTACTTC | CASSQVGKETQYF
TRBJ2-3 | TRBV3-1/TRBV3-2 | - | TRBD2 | TGTGCCAGCAGCCATTTTCGGGGGGGGCTATCATATACGCAGTATTTT | CASSHFRGGLSYTQYF
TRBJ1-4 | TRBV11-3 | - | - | TGTGCCAGCAGTCGGGGGGGGGCCGACGAAAAACTGTTTTTT | CASSRGGADEKLFF
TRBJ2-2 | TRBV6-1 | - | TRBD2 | TGTGCCAGCAGTGAGGGACTAGCGGACACCGGGGAGCTGTTTTTT | CASSEGLADTGELFF
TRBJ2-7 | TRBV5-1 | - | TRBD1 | TGCGCCAGCAGCCCTTATTACTCGGGACAGTCTTTATACGAGCAGTACTTC | CASSPYYSGQSLYEQYF
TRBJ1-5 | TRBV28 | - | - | TGTGCCAGCAGTCTGGTGGTCGGAGGGGCGCGACTTGTTAGCAATCAGCCCCAGCATTTT | CASSLVVGGARLVSNQPQHF
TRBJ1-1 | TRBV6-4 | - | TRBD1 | TGTGCCAGCAGCCCCGGGACAGGGGAATTGCCTGAAGCTTTCTTT | CASSPGTGELPEAFF
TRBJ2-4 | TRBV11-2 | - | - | TGTGCCAGCAGCTTAGATGGGGGGAATTTTGCCAAAAACATTCAGTACTTC | CASSLDGGNFAKNIQYF
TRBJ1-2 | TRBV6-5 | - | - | TGTGCCAGCAGCGACACAGGGACTGGCTATGGCTACACCTTC | CASSDTGTGYGYTF
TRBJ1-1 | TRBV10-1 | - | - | TGCGCCAGCAGTCCGTACAGGGCGAACACTGAAGCTTTCTTT | CASSPYRANTEAFF
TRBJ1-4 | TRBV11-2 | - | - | TGTGCCAGCAGCACTACAGGAGGGGCTGCGTGGGAGGAACTGTTTTTT | CASSTTGGAAWEELFF
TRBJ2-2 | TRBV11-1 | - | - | TGTGCCAGCAGCGCCCGACAGGTCGGGGAGCTGTTTTTT | CASSARQVGELFF
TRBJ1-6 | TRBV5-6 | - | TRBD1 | TGTGCCAGCAGCGGATTATCAGGGGGCACTTCACCCCTCCACTTT | CASSGLSGGTSPLHF
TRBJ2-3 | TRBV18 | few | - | TGTGCCAGCTCACCAACCACTAGCACAGATACGCAGTATTTT | CASSPTTSTDTQYF
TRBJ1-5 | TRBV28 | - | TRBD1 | TGTGCCAGCCTGTCTCTGGGAAGTGGACAGGGAGGAAATTATCAGCCCCAGCATTTT | CASLSLGSGQGGNYQPQHF
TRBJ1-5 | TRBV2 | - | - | TGTGCCAGCAGTGCGTCGGGCCGGAGTCAGCCCCAGCATTTT | CASSASGRSQPQHF
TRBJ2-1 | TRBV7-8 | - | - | TGTGCCAGCAGCTTGATTAGCGTCTACAATGAGCAGTTCTTC | CASSLISVYNEQFF
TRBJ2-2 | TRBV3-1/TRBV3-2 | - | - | TGTGCCAGCAGCCAAGAACGACTCACCGCGAACACCGGGGAGCTGTTTTTT | CASSQERLTANTGELFF
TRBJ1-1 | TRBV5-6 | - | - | TGTGCCAGCAGCTCCCGACTCCGAGCTGTCGGAGCTTTCTTT | CASSSRLRAVGAFF
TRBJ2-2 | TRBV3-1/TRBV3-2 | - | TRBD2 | TGTGCCAGCAGCCCCCTAGCGGGGAACACCGGGGAGCTGTTTTTT | CASSPLAGNTGELFF
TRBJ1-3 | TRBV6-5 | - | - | TGTGCCAGCGGGGGGGGTCCGACCTCTGGAAACACCATATATTTT | CASGGGPTSGNTIYF
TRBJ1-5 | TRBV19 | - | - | TGTGCCACCTCGGGACGCAGCAATCAGCCCCAGCATTTT | CATSGRSNQPQHF
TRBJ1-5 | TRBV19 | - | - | TGTGCCAGTAGTGATGTAAGTAGCAATCAGCCCCAGCATTTT | CASSDVSSNQPQHF
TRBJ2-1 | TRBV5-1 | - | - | TGCGCCAGCAGCTTGGGGACGATCAATGAACAGTTCTTC | CASSLGTINEQFF
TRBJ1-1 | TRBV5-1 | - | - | TGCGCCAGCAGCATCGCCGCCCTGAACACTGAAGCTTTCTTT | CASSIAALNTEAFF
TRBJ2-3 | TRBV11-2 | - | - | TGTGCCAGCAGTTTCAGCGAAGATACGCAGTATTTT | CASSFSEDTQYF
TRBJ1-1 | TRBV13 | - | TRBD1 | TGTGCCAGCAGCTCGACTACCGGGACAGGGGGCGCCCGGGCCAGCGCTGAAGCTTTCTTT | CASSSTTGTGGARASAEAFF
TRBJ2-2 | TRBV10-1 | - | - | TGCGCCAGCACCTTCAGTTTAAACACCGGGGAGCTGTTTTTT | CASTFSLNTGELFF
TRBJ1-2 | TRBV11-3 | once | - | TGTGCCAGCAGCTTAGGGGGAAGGGATGGCTACACCTTC | CASSLGGRDGYTF
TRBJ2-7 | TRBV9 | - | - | TGTGCCAGCAGCCTTGAAATCGGATCCTACGAGCAGTACTTC | CASSLEIGSYEQYF
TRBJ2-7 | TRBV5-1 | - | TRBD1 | TGCGCCAGCAGCTTTGGGACAGGGGGCTACGAGCAGTACTTC | CASSFGTGGYEQYF
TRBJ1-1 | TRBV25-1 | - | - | TGTGCCACCGCGACAGTGAGTAGAGCTTTCTTT | CATATVSRAFF
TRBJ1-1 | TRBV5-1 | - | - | TGCGCCAGCAGCTATGTGCAGAACACTGAAGCTTTCTTT | CASSYVQNTEAFF
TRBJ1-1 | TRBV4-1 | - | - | TGCGCCAGCAGCCAGCTGACAGCGATGAACACTGAAGCTTTCTTT | CASSQLTAMNTEAFF
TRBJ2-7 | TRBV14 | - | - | TGTGCCAGCAGCCAAGATCTCTCCCGGGGGCAGTACTTC | CASSQDLSRGQYF
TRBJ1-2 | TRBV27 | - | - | TGTGCCAGCAGTCGAACGACGGGGAACTATGGCTACACCTTC | CASSRTTGNYGYTF
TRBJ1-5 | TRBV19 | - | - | TGTGCCAGTAGTATAGGAGGGAGGTGGAGCAATCAGCCCCAGCATTTT | CASSIGGRWSNQPQHF
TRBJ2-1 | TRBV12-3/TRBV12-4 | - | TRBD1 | TGTGCCAGCCACAGGGGGTACAATGAGCAGTTCTTC | CASHRGYNEQFF
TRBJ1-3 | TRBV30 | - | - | TGTGCCTGGACAGCTGGAAACACCATATATTTT | CAWTAGNTIYF
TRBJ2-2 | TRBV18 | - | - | TGTGCCAGCTCACCGAGGGGACAGAACACCGGGGAGCTGTTTTTT | CASSPRGQNTGELFF
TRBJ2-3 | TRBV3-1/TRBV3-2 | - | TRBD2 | TGTGCCAGCAGGGACTCACTAGCGGGGGCCGATACGCAGTATTTT | CASRDSLAGADTQYF